Below, 26 T cell receptor beta chains from the same sample are listed, as sequenced in a study of vaccination effects on CD4 cells after COVID-19. Their recognized antigens are unknown. Viral peptide pool expansion of antigen-specific CD4+ T cells preceded sequencing in the ViraFEST assay. Culture proceeded for 10 days, and CD4+ T cells were then isolated. Either the BNT162b2 or mRNA-1273 vaccine was given to participants in two doses. Profiling relied on immunoSEQ multiplex PCR, and the TCRdb table lists in-frame clones only, not all of them. The sample lists tens of thousands of clones; around 78% were seen once. The sequencing used CD4+ T cells from PBMCs cultured with HCoV-229E spike peptides, collected after COVID-19 vaccination. All receptors derive from a human donor who received a COVID-19 vaccine.

Concerning this clone: Other DNA sequences in this specimen translate into the identical CDR3. The V call is TRBV12-3 or TRBV12-4, the J call TRBJ1-1; D is ambiguous. The CDR3 consists of 12 residues. V dropped 5 bases and J dropped 3 bases, with 7 bases sitting between them. The CDR3 region has the DNA TGTGCCAGCAGTCCTGGATACACTGAAGCTTTCTTT. Protein sequence: CASSPGYTEAFF.

The rearrangement links TRBV12-3 or TRBV12-4 to TRBJ1-3; D ambiguous. CDR3 length: 12 amino acids. V dropped 7 bases and J dropped 12 bases, with 16 bases sitting between them. This chain's CDR3 is CASILPWPGIYF. In DNA, the CDR3 is TGTGCCAGCATCCTACCCTGGCCGGGCATATATTTT.

The rearrangement joins TRBV21-1 to TRBJ1-1. TRBV21-1 is a recognized pseudogene. This CDR3 contains 14 residues. CDR3 nucleotides: TGTGCCAGCAGCAAAGGTCGGCTGGCCACTGAAGCTTTCTTT. This codes for CASSKGRLATEAFF.

This clone was found once. At the DNA level, this CDR3 is encoded by other sequences in the same sample as well. V usage is TRBV2 and J usage is TRBJ2-5, with D hard to call. Germline V gives CDR1 SNHLY, CDR2 FYNNEI. V was clipped by 1 base and J by 5 bases, with 2 bases between them. The CDR3 loop spans 11 amino acids. The CDR3 DNA is TGTGCCAGCAGTGAAGGGGAGACCCAGTACTTC. The encoded protein is CASSEGETQYF.

This clone has more than one count but fewer than ten. The chain carries TRBV28 and TRBJ1-6, with D unresolved. Germline CDR1 MDHEN, CDR2 SYDVKM. V lost 2 bases and J lost 8, with 13 bases in between. The CDR3 consists of 15 residues. CDR3 nucleotide sequence: TGTGCCAGCAGTTTAATAGGAGGTCAAGATTCACCCCTCCACTTT. Translating gives CASSLIGGQDSPLHF. Full variable domain (rest looked up from reference TRBV28 and TRBJ1-6): DVKVTQSSRYLVKRTGEKVFLECVQDMDHENMFWYRQDPGLGLRLIYFSYDVKMKEKGDIPEGYSVSREKKERFSLILESASTNQTSMYLCASSLIGGQDSPLHFGNGTRLTVT.

This rearrangement joins TRBV10-2 to TRBJ2-3, with TRBD1 as a possible D gene (5 bases). Germline loops: CDR1 WSHSY, CDR2 SAAADI. The CDR3 contains 14 residues. V gave up 7 bases and J gave up 3 bases, with 14 bases separating them. As DNA, the CDR3 is TGCGCCAGCATAAGGGGCCCACTTACAGATACGCAGTATTTT. This encodes CASIRGPLTDTQYF.

The chain couples TRBV30 to TRBJ2-2; D might be TRBD2 (6 bases). V gave up 1 base and J gave up 4 bases, with 10 bases separating them. Per germline, CDR1 GTSNPN and CDR2 SVGIG (reference sequence). The CDR3 spans 14 residues. The CDR3 loop is CAWSGGDLTGELFF. DNA for the CDR3: TGTGCCTGGAGTGGGGGGGATCTCACCGGGGAGCTGTTTTTT.

This sequence joins TRBV5-6 and TRBJ1-2, with D hard to call. This CDR3 comprises 12 residues. The germline V and J ends were trimmed by 2 bases and 8 bases, with 10 bases remaining between them. Germline V gene lookup returns CDR1 SGHDT and CDR2 YYEEEE. This CDR3 reads CASSFEGGGYTF. CDR3 coding DNA: TGTGCCAGCAGCTTTGAGGGCGGGGGCTACACCTTC. The variable domain in full, completed from reference TRBV5-6 and TRBJ1-2, reads DAGVTQSPTHLIKTRGQQVTLRCSPKSGHDTVSWYQQALGQGPQFIFQYYEEEERQRGNFPDRFSGHQFPNYSSELNVNALLLGDSALYLCASSFEGGGYTFGSGTRLTVV.

The J gene is TRBJ2-1, the V gene TRBV12-5; weak D call: TRBD1 (6 bases). Trimming shortened V by 6 bases and J by 10 bases, and 19 bases separated the two germline ends. CDR1 LGHNT and CDR2 FRNRAP come from the germline V gene. This CDR3 spans 14 amino acids. The chain's CDR3 is CASGRGQSLNEQFF. For the CDR3, the DNA is TGTGCTAGTGGCCGCGGACAGTCGTTAAACGAGCAGTTCTTC.

J is TRBJ2-5 and V is TRBV5-1; possible D gene TRBD2, 5 bases. Per the germline V gene, CDR1 is SGHRS and CDR2 is YFSETQ. The CDR3 loop spans 16 amino acids. The ends were cut back, 5 bases at V and 5 bases at J, with 22 bases in the middle. CDR3 loop: CASSRVPGVSYETQYF. As DNA, the CDR3 is TGCGCCAGCAGTCGGGTCCCCGGGGTGTCGTACGAGACCCAGTACTTC.

The CDR3, as DNA: TGTGCCAGCAGCCGGGCAGGGATGAACACTGAAGCTTTCTTT. Translated: CASSRAGMNTEAFF. The rearrangement uses TRBV14 and TRBJ1-1; D perhaps matches TRBD1 (5 bases). Deletions cut 4 bases from V and 0 bases from J, with 9 bases between. This CDR3 has 14 amino acids. Germline values: CDR1 SGHDN, CDR2 FVKESK.

V gene TRBV5-1 combines with J gene TRBJ1-2, with D possibly matching TRBD1 (5 bases). From germline, CDR1 is SGHRS and CDR2 YFSETQ. V was trimmed by 1 base and J by 3 bases, leaving 13 bases between them. This CDR3 has 15 residues. The CDR3 sequence: CASSLNGAEYYGYTF. CDR3 nucleotides: TGCGCCAGCAGCTTGAACGGGGCGGAGTACTATGGCTACACCTTC.

V usage is TRBV30 and J usage is TRBJ1-6; D may be TRBD1 (5 bases). The CDR3 contains 13 residues. Germline CDR1 and CDR2: GTSNPN and SVGIG (reference sequence). Deletions cut 1 base from V and 4 bases from J, with 5 bases between. The CDR3 region has the DNA TGTGCCTGGAGTGGACAGTATAATTCACCCCTCCACTTT. It encodes CAWSGQYNSPLHF.

The rearrangement uses TRBV6-2 or TRBV6-3 and TRBJ1-4, with TRBD1 identical over 9 bases. The CDR3 covers 15 residues. V lost 5 bases to trimming and J lost 5 bases; unmatched junction nucleotides: 6. Germline V CDR1 and CDR2: MNHEY, SVGEGT. In nucleotides, the CDR3 is TGTGCCAGCAGTCTTGCCGGGACAGGGAATGAAAAACTGTTTTTT. Translated: CASSLAGTGNEKLFF.

The chain links TRBV5-3 to TRBJ2-6; D is unresolved. TRBV5-3 is flagged as an ORF with uncertain function. The V end lost 4 bases, the J end lost 2 bases, and 16 bases lay between the germline ends. The CDR3 has 17 amino acids. The CDR3, as DNA: TGTGCCAGAAGCCTTCGGTTGAAATTTGCTGGGGCCAACGTCCTGACTTTC. This sequence encodes CARSLRLKFAGANVLTF.

This sequence joins TRBV10-1 and TRBJ2-1, with TRBD2 identical over 8 bases. J was trimmed by 2 bases and V by 0 bases; bases with no gene match: 3. Germline V gene lookup returns CDR1 WNHNN and CDR2 SYGVQD (reference sequence). The CDR3 is 16 residues long. The CDR3 spells CASSESAGGAYNEQFF. As DNA, the CDR3 is TGCGCCAGCAGTGAGTCGGCCGGGGGGGCCTACAATGAGCAGTTCTTC.

J is TRBJ1-2 and V is TRBV9; TRBD1 aligns across 10 bases. The CDR3 covers 13 residues. The germline gives CDR1 SGDLS, CDR2 YYNGEE. V lost 3 bases, J lost 8 bases, and 4 bases stayed unmatched. The CDR3 sequence is CASSDDRGLGYTF. For the CDR3, the DNA is TGTGCCAGCAGCGACGACAGGGGGCTAGGCTACACCTTC.

The V call is TRBV4-1, the J call TRBJ1-2, with D possibly matching TRBD1 (5 bases). The CDR3 covers 16 residues. The V and J ends lost 4 bases and 3 bases respectively, with 18 bases between them. Germline-derived CDR1 and CDR2 are MGHRA and YSYEKL. The CDR3 loop reads CASSRPAGTGDYGYTF. CDR3 DNA sequence: TGCGCCAGCAGCCGGCCGGCCGGGACGGGGGACTATGGCTACACCTTC.

The rearrangement joins TRBV29-1 to TRBJ1-2; 7 bases are a match to TRBD1. CDR1 is SQVTM and CDR2 is ANQGSEA in the germline V gene. V dropped 4 bases and J dropped 4; count of bases not matched to a gene: 9. This CDR3 region has 14 residues. The CDR3 DNA follows: TGCAGCGTTGTTGACAGGGAGGCTGCCTATGGCTACACCTTC. The encoded protein is CSVVDREAAYGYTF.

This sequence joins TRBV18 and TRBJ2-1, with 8 nucleotides matching TRBD1. The germline V gene has CDR1 KGHSH and CDR2 LQKENI. The trim removed 3 bases at V and 9 bases at J, leaving 13 bases unmatched. This CDR3 is 16 amino acids long. In DNA, the CDR3 is TGTGCCAGCTCACCGCGGACAGGGTCGGTTGATAGTGAGCAGTTCTTC. Protein sequence: CASSPRTGSVDSEQFF.

This chain links TRBV5-6 with TRBJ2-1; D unresolved. The germline V gene has CDR1 SGHDT and CDR2 YYEEEE. Deletions cut 5 bases from V and 6 bases from J, with 9 bases between. The CDR3 contains 12 residues. The CDR3 loop reads CASRKRGNEQFF. The CDR3 bases are TGTGCCAGCAGGAAACGAGGCAATGAGCAGTTCTTC.

The chain uses TRBV7-9 and TRBJ2-2; D possibly corresponds to TRBD2 (5 bases). CDR1 and CDR2 (germline): SEHNR, FQNEAQ (reference sequence). Trimming removed 2 bases at V and 0 bases at J, with 10 bases between. The length of the CDR3 is 16 residues. The CDR3 reads CASSLQDLSNTGELFF. In DNA, the CDR3 is TGTGCCAGCAGCTTACAGGACTTATCGAACACCGGGGAGCTGTTTTTT. Full variable domain (missing parts from reference TRBV7-9 and TRBJ2-2): DTGVSQNPRHKITKRGQNVTFRCDPISEHNRLYWYRQTLGQGPEFLTYFQNEAQLEKSRLLSDRFSAERPKGSFSTLEIQRTEQGDSAMYLCASSLQDLSNTGELFFGEGSRLTVL.

The gene calls are TRBV19 and TRBJ1-3; D is unresolved. V dropped 7 bases and J dropped 5 bases, with 9 bases sitting between them. The CDR3 sequence is 12 residues long. CDR1 and CDR2 from the germline V gene are LNHDA and SQIVND (reference sequence). In DNA form, the CDR3 reads TGTGCCAGTACCCTACACCGAAACACCATATATTTT. Encoded protein: CASTLHRNTIYF.

V usage is TRBV3-1 (or the pseudogene TRBV3-2) and J usage is TRBJ1-2; the D is unclear. The CDR3 sequence is 14 residues long. V gave up 1 base and J gave up 2 bases, with 8 bases separating them. Per the germline V gene, CDR1 is LGHDT and CDR2 is YNNKEL (reference sequence). DNA for the CDR3: TGTGCCAGCAGCCAAGTGGGGTTCAACTATGGCTACACCTTC. Translated: CASSQVGFNYGYTF.

V gene TRBV30 combines with J gene TRBJ1-4, with D possibly being TRBD1 (5 bases). V was cut by 0 bases and J by 7 bases, with 12 bases left in between. The CDR3 extends over 14 amino acids. Germline V gene lookup returns CDR1 GTSNPN and CDR2 SVGIG (reference sequence). The CDR3, as DNA: TGTGCCTGGAGTGTACCCTCGGGGGGTGAAAAACTGTTTTTT. Encoded protein: CAWSVPSGGEKLFF.

The V and J genes are TRBV3-1 (or the pseudogene TRBV3-2) and TRBJ2-2; D is possibly TRBD1 or TRBD2 (6 bases each). Germline CDR1 reads LGHDT; CDR2 reads YNNKEL (reference sequence). The ends were cut back, 1 base at V and 7 bases at J, with 16 bases in the middle. CDR3 size: 16 residues. Here the CDR3 DNA reads TGTGCCAGCAGCCAAGCACTACCGGGGGCGGGCGGGGAGCTGTTTTTT. This translates into CASSQALPGAGGELFF.